Listed here is a single TCR beta chain. The data were obtained in a study of control samples from healthy donors and cancer patients. Only in-frame clones appear in the TCRdb table, and some are missing; sequencing was by immunoSEQ multiplex PCR. This sample carries fewer than 25,000 clones, around 83% of them seen once, and the ten largest clones take 25% to 30%. The V gene's germline CDR1 is SGDLS and CDR2 YYNGEE. V lost 0 bases to trimming and J lost 0 bases, with 3 bases between them. CDR3 length: 13 amino acids. The TCR sequence derives from a man in his sixties with head and neck cancer. Sequences were obtained from PBMCs. J is TRBJ1-2 and V is TRBV9; the D is unclear. CDR3 nucleotide sequence: TGTGCCAGCAGCGTAGGCACTAACTATGGCTACACCTTC. Protein: CASSVGTNYGYTF.